What follows are 24 T cell receptor beta chains derived from one specimen sequenced in a study of T cells after yellow fever vaccination. TCRdb reprocessed the 5' RACE reads with MiXCR, giving one entry per CDR3 protein. Of around 160,000 distinct CDR3 sequences listed, about 7% were seen once; the top ten hold more than 2.5%. Here the sequenced sample was CD4+ T cells sorted from PBMCs, taken 5 days after the first yellow fever vaccination. All receptors derive from a man younger than 35 who received the YFV17D yellow fever vaccine.

This clonotype was detected many times. The gene calls are TRBV5-1 and TRBJ1-5; possible D gene TRBD1, 5 bases. V was shortened by 4 bases and J by 5 bases, with 19 bases between the two germline ends. CDR3 size: 16 residues. Germline V gene sequence: CDR1 SGHRS, CDR2 YFSETQ. The DNA of the CDR3 is TGCGCCAGCAGCATAAACGGAGAAGGGGATGATCAGCCCCAGCATTTT. Its translation is CASSINGEGDDQPQHF.

The table lists this clonotype with many counts. The rearrangement links TRBV4-1 to TRBJ2-7; perhaps D is TRBD1 or TRBD2 (5 bases each). CDR3 length: 14 residues. Per the germline V gene, CDR1 is MGHRA and CDR2 is YSYEKL. Trimming removed 4 bases from V and 0 bases from J, with 10 bases in between. The CDR3 reads CASSRSGSSYEQYF. The CDR3 region has the DNA TGCGCCAGCAGCCGATCAGGGAGCTCCTACGAGCAGTACTTC.

As to this clonotype: A much bigger clone sits one base away, suggesting this may be a read error. This chain connects TRBV6-5 to TRBJ2-1; 7 positions match TRBD2. The junction had 16 bases not matched to a gene; V was cut back by 0 bases and J by 14 bases. The germline gives CDR1 MNHEY, CDR2 SVGAGI. This CDR3 is 16 amino acids long. CDR3 sequence: CASSYSMRVVGRGKFF. The CDR3 DNA sequence: TGTGCCAGCAGTTACTCGATGAGGGTGGTCGGGCGGGGGAAGTTCTTC.

This clonotype has ten or more counts. The genes are TRBV4-1 and TRBJ2-7, with TRBD1 as a possible D gene (6 bases). Germline-derived CDR1 and CDR2 are MGHRA and YSYEKL. Deletions cut 4 bases from V and 2 bases from J, with 21 bases between. The CDR3 extends over 17 amino acids. The CDR3 sequence is CASSPTRLQGITYEQYF. DNA for the CDR3: TGCGCCAGCAGCCCGACTCGTTTACAGGGAATAACCTACGAGCAGTACTTC.

V gene TRBV25-1 combines with J gene TRBJ1-6; no clear D. V was trimmed by 6 bases and J by 9 bases, leaving 12 bases between them. The CDR3 is made up of 13 amino acids. Germline CDR1 and CDR2: MGHDK and SYGVNS. CDR3 region: CASRGIERSPLHF. CDR3 sequence (DNA): TGTGCCAGCAGGGGAATCGAACGTTCACCCCTCCACTTT.

Concerning this clonotype itself: This may be a read error: a much more frequent sequence differs by one nucleotide. V is TRBV7-2 and J is TRBJ2-6; 9 nucleotides match TRBD1. Looked up from germline, CDR1 is SGHTA and CDR2 is FQGNSA. V lost 5 bases, J lost 8 bases, and 13 bases stayed unmatched. The CDR3 is 17 amino acids. CDR3 bases: TGTGCCAGCAGCAGACAGACAGGGGGTAGAACCACCAACGTCCTGACTTTC. Its protein is CASSRQTGGRTTNVLTF. The variable domain in full, with the rest retrieved from reference TRBV7-2 and TRBJ2-6, is GAGVSQSPSNKVTEKGKDVELRCDPISGHTALYWYRQSLGQGLEFLIYFQGNSAPDKSGLPSDRFSAERTGGSVSTLTIQRTQQEDSAVYLCASSRQTGGRTTNVLTFGAGSRLTVL.

This clonotype appeared many times. This chain joins TRBV24-1 and TRBJ2-3, with D tentatively TRBD1 (5 bases). This CDR3 has 15 amino acids. V was pared by 5 bases and J by 1 base, with 12 bases between. The germline CDR1 and CDR2 sequences are KGHDR and SFDVKD. DNA of the CDR3: TGTGCCACCAGTGTTATGGGGCCTGGCACAGATACGCAGTATTTT. It yields the protein CATSVMGPGTDTQYF.

This clonotype was seen a few times. The chain employs TRBV19 and TRBJ2-5, with D unclear. The CDR3 is 14 amino acids. The germline V and J ends were trimmed by 6 bases and 1 base, with 12 bases remaining between them. Germline CDR1 reads LNHDA; CDR2 reads SQIVND (reference sequence). The CDR3 DNA is TGTGCCAGTAGCGATCTAGTGCGCCAAGAGACCCAGTACTTC. Translated: CASSDLVRQETQYF.

The sample holds a few counts of this clonotype. The gene calls are TRBV5-4 and TRBJ1-2; unclear D gene. There are 13 residues in the CDR3. V lost 3 bases, J lost 6 bases, and 12 bases lay in between. CDR1 and CDR2 from the germline V gene are SGHNT and YYREEE (reference sequence). The CDR3: CASSSQDFNGYTF. CDR3 nucleotides: TGTGCCAGCAGCTCTCAGGATTTCAATGGCTACACCTTC. The whole variable domain, filled in from reference TRBV5-4 and TRBJ1-2, reads ETGVTQSPTHLIKTRGQQVTLRCSSQSGHNTVSWYQQALGQGPQFIFQYYREEENGRGNFPPRFSGLQFPNYSSELNVNALELDDSALYLCASSSQDFNGYTFGSGTRLTVV.

The rearrangement links TRBV3-1 to TRBJ1-5; maybe TRBD1 (6 bases). CDR1 LGHDT and CDR2 YNNKEL come from the germline V gene (reference sequence). Trimming removed 4 bases from V and 6 bases from J, with 10 bases in between. This CDR3 contains 13 residues. This chain's CDR3 is CASSPGVGQPQHF. CDR3 sequence (DNA): TGTGCCAGCAGCCCAGGGGTTGGTCAGCCCCAGCATTTT. The full variable domain, rest sourced from reference TRBV3-1 and TRBJ1-5, is DTAVSQTPKYLVTQMGNDKSIKCEQNLGHDTMYWYKQDSKKFLKIMFSYNNKELIINETVPNRFSPKSPDKAHLNLHINSLELGDSAVYFCASSPGVGQPQHFGDGTRLSIL.

This clonotype appeared a few times. The chain uses TRBV2 and TRBJ1-3; D is unresolved. Germline assignment: CDR1 SNHLY and CDR2 FYNNEI. The germline V and J ends were trimmed by 6 bases and 0 bases, with 6 bases remaining between them. The CDR3 consists of 13 residues. CDR3 loop: CASRASSGNTIYF. CDR3 DNA sequence: TGTGCCAGCAGGGCTAGCTCTGGAAACACCATATATTTT.

A remark on this clonotype: A clone one base away is much larger, so this may be a read error. The chain has TRBV6-5 and TRBJ2-1, with no clear D. Germline loops: CDR1 MNHEY, CDR2 SVGAGI. Trimming took 0 bases from V and 4 from J, leaving 10 bases between them. The CDR3 contains 15 residues. The CDR3 sequence is CASSYSKQWYNEQFF. CDR3 nucleotide sequence: TGTGCCAGCAGTTACTCGAAACAGTGGTACAATGAGCAGTTCTTC.

This clonotype was seen a few times. The chain has TRBV7-2 and TRBJ1-1; a weak D match, TRBD1 (5 bases). Germline V lookup: CDR1 SGHTA, CDR2 FQGNSA. This CDR3 is built from 16 residues. Trimming stripped 7 bases from V and 1 base from J, with 19 bases between. CDR3 nucleotide sequence: TGTGCCAGCAACATCGAGGGCTTAGGGACGAACACTGAAGCTTTCTTT. Translation: CASNIEGLGTNTEAFF.

A few counts support this clonotype. The V and J genes are TRBV7-9 and TRBJ1-1, with D uncertain. Trimming shortened V by 3 bases and J by 1 base, and 9 bases separated the two germline ends. The CDR3 loop spans 14 amino acids. The germline CDR1 and CDR2 sequences are SEHNR and FQNEAQ (reference sequence). The CDR3 DNA follows: TGTGCCAGCAGCTTTGACTGGCCGAACACTGAAGCTTTCTTT. As protein: CASSFDWPNTEAFF.

This clonotype was recorded many times. V is TRBV29-1 and J is TRBJ1-2; D is perhaps TRBD1 (5 bases). V lost 3 bases to trimming and J lost 2 bases, with 19 bases between them. The CDR3 totals 16 residues. Germline-derived CDR1 and CDR2 are SQVTM and ANQGSEA. The CDR3 coding sequence is TGCAGCGTTGATGAGTTGGTCGGGGCCGGAAACTATGGCTACACCTTC. Protein product: CSVDELVGAGNYGYTF. The variable domain in full, with the rest retrieved from reference TRBV29-1 and TRBJ1-2, is SAVISQKPSRDICQRGTSLTIQCQVDSQVTMMFWYRQQPGQSLTLIATANQGSEATYESGFVIDKFPISRPNLTFSTLTVSNMSPEDSSIYLCSVDELVGAGNYGYTFGSGTRLTVV.

In its sample, this clonotype was seen many times. The CDR3 bases are TGTGCTAGTGGTTCGGCCTACGAGCAGTACGTC. Translated, it gives CASGSAYEQYV. This chain links TRBV12-5 with TRBJ2-7, with unresolved D. This CDR3 has 11 amino acids. Germline V gene lookup returns CDR1 LGHNT and CDR2 FRNRAP. V gave up 4 bases and J gave up 2 bases, with 3 bases separating them.

This clonotype has a count of ten or more. The chain employs TRBV6-5 and TRBJ1-2; D remains unclear. Per the germline V gene, CDR1 is MNHEY and CDR2 is SVGAGI. V was trimmed by 0 bases and J by 4 bases, leaving 12 bases between them. The CDR3 is 15 amino acids. The CDR3 region has the DNA TGTGCCAGCAGTTACTCATCAACCGTCCTCTATGGCTACACCTTC. Protein sequence: CASSYSSTVLYGYTF.

This clonotype was found many times. The chain employs TRBV9 and TRBJ1-2, with D possibly matching TRBD1 (5 bases). The germline gives CDR1 SGDLS, CDR2 YYNGEE. V shed 2 bases and J shed 2 bases, with 10 bases lying between them. The CDR3 extends over 14 amino acids. Here the CDR3 reads CASSVQGSNYGYTF. The CDR3 nucleotides read TGTGCCAGCAGCGTCCAGGGTTCGAACTATGGCTACACCTTC.

The J gene is TRBJ2-3, the V gene TRBV18, with a tentative D call TRBD2 (6 bases). This CDR3 is built from 14 residues. CDR1 and CDR2 from the germline V gene are KGHSH and LQKENI. The V end lost 5 bases, the J end lost 2 bases, and 11 bases lay between the germline ends. The CDR3 spells CASSARGNTDTQYF. CDR3 nucleotides: TGTGCCAGCTCAGCGCGGGGTAACACAGATACGCAGTATTTT.

This clonotype was seen more than once but under ten times. The rearrangement links TRBV7-3 to TRBJ2-5; D may be TRBD1 (6 bases). This CDR3 is 13 amino acids long. Germline V lookup: CDR1 SGHTA, CDR2 FQGTGA. Trimming left V 5 bases short and J 1 base short, with 8 bases between. The CDR3 loop is CASSRGSQETQYF. The CDR3 region has the DNA TGTGCCAGCAGCAGGGGGTCCCAAGAGACCCAGTACTTC.

This clonotype was picked up a small number of times. This chain links TRBV10-3 with TRBJ2-3; D unresolved. V gave up 6 bases and J gave up 3 bases, with 10 bases separating them. Germline V gives CDR1 ENHRY, CDR2 SYGVKD. This CDR3 contains 13 residues. DNA of the CDR3: TGTGCCATCAGGTTCGGTATGACAGATACGCAGTATTTT. This codes for CAIRFGMTDTQYF.

Many counts were recorded for this clonotype. The genes are TRBV4-3 and TRBJ1-1, with D possibly TRBD1 on 6 matching bases. This CDR3 has 15 residues. CDR1 and CDR2 (germline): LGHNA, YSLEER. V dropped 4 bases and J dropped 1 base, with 13 bases sitting between them. The CDR3: CASSPWDTANTEAFF. The CDR3 nucleotides read TGCGCCAGCAGCCCATGGGACACCGCGAACACTGAAGCTTTCTTT.

This clonotype was observed at least ten times. This chain uses TRBV2 with TRBJ2-7, with D maybe TRBD1 (6 bases). V was clipped by 3 bases and J by 2 bases, with 11 bases between them. The CDR3 covers 14 residues. From germline, CDR1 is SNHLY and CDR2 FYNNEI. The CDR3 sequence is CASSEVRGPYEQYV. In nucleotides, the CDR3 is TGTGCCAGCAGTGAGGTCAGGGGACCCTACGAGCAGTACGTC.

Turning to this clonotype: One junction end does not reproduce the germline sequence, and a read error may be involved. The rearrangement uses TRBV25-1 and TRBJ2-3; D call uncertain. CDR1 is MGHDK and CDR2 is SYGVNS in the germline V gene. The CDR3 has 14 amino acids. The CDR3 protein is CASSDRPSVDTHYF. The DNA for the CDR3 is TGTGCCAGCAGTGATCGGCCGTCAGTTGATACGCACTATTTT.